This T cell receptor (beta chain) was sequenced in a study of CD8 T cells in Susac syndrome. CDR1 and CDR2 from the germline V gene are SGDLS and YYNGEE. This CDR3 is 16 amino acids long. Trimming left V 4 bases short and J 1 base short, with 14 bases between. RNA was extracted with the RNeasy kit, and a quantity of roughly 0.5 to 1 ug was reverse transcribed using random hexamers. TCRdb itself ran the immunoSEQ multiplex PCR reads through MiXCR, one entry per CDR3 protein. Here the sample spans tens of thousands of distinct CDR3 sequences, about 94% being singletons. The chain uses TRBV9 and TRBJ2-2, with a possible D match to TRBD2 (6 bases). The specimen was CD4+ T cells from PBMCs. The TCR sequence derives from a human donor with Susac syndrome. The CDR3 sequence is CASSIQSGLNTGELFF. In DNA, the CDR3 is TGTGCCAGCAGCATTCAATCGGGACTGAACACCGGGGAGCTGTTTTTT.